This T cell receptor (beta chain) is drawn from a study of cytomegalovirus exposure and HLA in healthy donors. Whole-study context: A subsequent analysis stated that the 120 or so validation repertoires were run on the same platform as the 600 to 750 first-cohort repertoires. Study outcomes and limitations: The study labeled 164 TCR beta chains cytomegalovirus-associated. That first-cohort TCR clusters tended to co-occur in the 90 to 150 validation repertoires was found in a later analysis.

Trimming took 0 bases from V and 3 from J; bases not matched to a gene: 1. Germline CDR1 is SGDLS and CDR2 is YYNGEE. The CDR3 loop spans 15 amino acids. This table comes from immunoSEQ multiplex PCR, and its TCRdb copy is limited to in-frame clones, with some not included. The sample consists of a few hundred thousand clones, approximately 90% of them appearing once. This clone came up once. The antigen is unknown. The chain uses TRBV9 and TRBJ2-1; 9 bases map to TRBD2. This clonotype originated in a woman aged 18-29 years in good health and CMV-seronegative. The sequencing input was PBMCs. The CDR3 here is CASSVASGIYNEQFF. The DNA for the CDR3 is TGTGCCAGCAGCGTAGCTAGCGGGATCTACAATGAGCAGTTCTTC.